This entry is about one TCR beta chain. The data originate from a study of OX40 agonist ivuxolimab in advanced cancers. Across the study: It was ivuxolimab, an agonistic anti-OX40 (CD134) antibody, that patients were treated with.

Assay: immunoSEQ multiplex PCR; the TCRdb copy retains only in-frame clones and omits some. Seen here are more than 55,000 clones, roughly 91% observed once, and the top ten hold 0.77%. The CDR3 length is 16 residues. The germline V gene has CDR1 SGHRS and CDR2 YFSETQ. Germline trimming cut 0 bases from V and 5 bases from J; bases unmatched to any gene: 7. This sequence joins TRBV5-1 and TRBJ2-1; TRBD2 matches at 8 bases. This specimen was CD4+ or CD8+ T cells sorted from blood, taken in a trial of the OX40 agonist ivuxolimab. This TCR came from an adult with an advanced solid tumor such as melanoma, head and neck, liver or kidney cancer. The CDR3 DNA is TGCGCCAGCAGCTTGGGGCCGGGACTAGGGGACAATGAGCAGTTCTTC. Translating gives CASSLGPGLGDNEQFF.